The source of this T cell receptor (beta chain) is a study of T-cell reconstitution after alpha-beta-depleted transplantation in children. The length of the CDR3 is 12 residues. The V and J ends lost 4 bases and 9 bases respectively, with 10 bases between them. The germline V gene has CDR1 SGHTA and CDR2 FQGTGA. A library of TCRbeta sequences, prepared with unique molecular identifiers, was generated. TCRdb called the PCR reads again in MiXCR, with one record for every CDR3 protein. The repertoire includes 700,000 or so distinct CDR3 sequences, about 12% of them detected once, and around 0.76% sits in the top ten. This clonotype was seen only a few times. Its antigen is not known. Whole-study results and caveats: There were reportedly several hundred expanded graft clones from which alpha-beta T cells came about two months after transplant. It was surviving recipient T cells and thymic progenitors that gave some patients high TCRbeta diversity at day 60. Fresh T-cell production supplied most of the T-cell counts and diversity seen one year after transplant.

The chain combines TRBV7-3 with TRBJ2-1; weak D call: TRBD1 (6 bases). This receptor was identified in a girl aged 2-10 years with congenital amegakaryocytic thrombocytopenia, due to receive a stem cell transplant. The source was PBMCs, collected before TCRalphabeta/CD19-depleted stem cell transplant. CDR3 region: CASSSRGGEQFF. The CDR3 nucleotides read TGTGCCAGCAGCTCCAGGGGTGGTGAGCAGTTCTTC.